Presented here are 13 T cell receptor beta chains from one specimen sequenced in a study of early T cells in non-severe SARS-CoV-2 infection. TCRdb fed the 5' RACE reads into MiXCR, producing one record per CDR3 protein. The sample lists 35,000 to 55,000 distinct CDR3 sequences; around 6.1% were seen once. The sample consisted of whole blood, taken at baseline. These receptors were collected from an adult who was a healthcare worker with PCR-confirmed SARS-CoV-2 infection or an uninfected control (not recorded which).

This clonotype was counted at least ten times. The V call is TRBV11-2, the J call TRBJ2-7; 12 nucleotides line up with TRBD2. Per the germline V gene, CDR1 is SGHAT and CDR2 is FQNNGV. The CDR3 is 15 residues long. V trimming: 4 bases; J trimming: 0 bases; junction bases outside the gene matches: 1. Written as DNA, the CDR3 is TGTGCCAGCAGCTCGACTAGCGGGAGCTCCTACGAGCAGTACTTC. Protein: CASSSTSGSSYEQYF.

As regards this clonotype: Relative to the germline gene, one junction end is altered; a read error may explain this. The rearrangement joins TRBV20-1 to TRBJ2-6; 8 bases map to TRBD1. The CDR3 has 17 amino acids. Per germline, CDR1 DFQATT and CDR2 SNEGSKA (reference sequence). CDR3 amino acids: CSAPDRTGRSGTNVLTF. As DNA, the CDR3 is TGCAGTGCTCCCGATCGGACAGGGCGCTCTGGGACCAACGTCCTGACTTTC.

This clonotype was observed at least ten times. The genes are TRBV7-2 and TRBJ2-5; D may match TRBD1 or TRBD2 (6 bases each). The V end lost 5 bases, the J end lost 2 bases, and 18 bases lay between the germline ends. The CDR3 is made up of 16 amino acids. The germline gives CDR1 SGHTA, CDR2 FQGNSA. DNA of the CDR3: TGTGCCAGCAGCCCCCGGAGGGGGAATGGGCAAGAGACCCAGTACTTC. Protein sequence: CASSPRRGNGQETQYF.

This clonotype was seen repeatedly, ten times or more. In DNA, the CDR3 is TGTGCCAGCAGCTTGGGGAATGGGGCACTTGAAGCTTTCTTT. It translates to CASSLGNGALEAFF. This chain joins TRBV7-2 and TRBJ1-1; possible D gene TRBD1, 5 bases. The CDR3 runs to 14 residues. Germline CDR1 SGHTA, CDR2 FQGNSA. Between the trimmed V and J ends, which lost 3 bases and 7 bases, there was a span of 15 bases.

CDR3 DNA: TGCAGTGCCCCCTCCGTGGGGGCGACGCAGTATTTT. Its translation is CSAPSVGATQYF. The chain links TRBV20-1 to TRBJ2-3; D is perhaps TRBD1 (6 bases). The CDR3 extends over 12 amino acids. Germline CDR1 is DFQATT and CDR2 is SNEGSKA (reference sequence). Deletions cut 6 bases from V and 9 bases from J, with 16 bases between.

This clonotype was recorded many times. The chain carries TRBV19 and TRBJ2-5; D is possibly TRBD2 (7 bases). V shed 3 bases and J shed 5 bases, with 13 bases lying between them. The CDR3 consists of 14 residues. The germline gives CDR1 LNHDA, CDR2 SQIVND (reference sequence). The CDR3 is CASSMGGGIETQYF. The CDR3 DNA follows: TGTGCCAGTAGTATGGGAGGGGGAATCGAGACCCAGTACTTC.

This clonotype was counted ten times or more. The rearrangement uses TRBV4-1 and TRBJ1-2; 10 nucleotides match TRBD1. CDR1 is MGHRA and CDR2 is YSYEKL in the germline V gene. V gave up 4 bases and J gave up 8 bases; unmatched junction bases: 10. The CDR3 sequence is 15 residues long. In DNA, the CDR3 is TGCGCCAGCAGCCGCGTATACGGGACAGGGGAAGGCTACACCTTC. This encodes CASSRVYGTGEGYTF.

This clonotype has a count of ten or more. This sequence joins TRBV20-1 and TRBJ2-3; D gene uncertain. The CDR3 is 15 amino acids. V lost 3 bases, J lost 1 base, and 14 bases lay in between. Germline values: CDR1 DFQATT, CDR2 SNEGSKA (reference sequence). As DNA, the CDR3 is TGCAGTGCTAGGGACCGACGGTCTGGCACAGATACGCAGTATTTT. Encoded protein: CSARDRRSGTDTQYF.

This clonotype was counted a few times. The chain carries TRBV28 and TRBJ2-1, with a tentative D call TRBD2 (5 bases). The CDR3 is made up of 14 amino acids. V was clipped by 3 bases and J by 3 bases, with 9 bases between them. The germline V gene encodes CDR1 MDHEN and CDR2 SYDVKM. CDR3 DNA sequence: TGTGCCAGCAGTTTTTTCGGGATCTACAATGAGCAGTTCTTC. It yields the protein CASSFFGIYNEQFF.

The chain combines TRBV7-9 with TRBJ2-5; D is unclear. V lost 0 bases to trimming and J lost 5 bases, with 7 bases between them. CDR3 size: 13 residues. Germline CDR1 is SEHNR and CDR2 is FQNEAQ (reference sequence). The CDR3 region has the DNA TGTGCCAGCAGCTTAGCGCCTGGGGAGACCCAGTACTTC. This gives the protein CASSLAPGETQYF.

This clonotype occurred many times. The chain employs TRBV14 and TRBJ1-1; TRBD1 agrees at 7 bases. The junction had 10 bases not matched to a gene; V was cut back by 4 bases and J by 5 bases. The CDR3 length is 15 residues. Germline V lookup: CDR1 SGHDN, CDR2 FVKESK. CDR3 sequence: CASSPRQGWLTEAFF. As DNA, the CDR3 is TGTGCCAGCAGCCCCCGACAGGGTTGGTTGACTGAAGCTTTCTTT.

The chain couples TRBV12-3 or TRBV12-4 to TRBJ1-1; maybe TRBD1 (5 bases). The CDR3 is 14 residues long. V was cut by 6 bases and J by 7 bases, with 18 bases left in between. The CDR3 DNA follows: TGTGCCAGCAGCCCATCGGGGGGAGGGATTGAAGCTTTCTTT. Protein sequence: CASSPSGGGIEAFF.

This clonotype was detected a few times. J is TRBJ1-4 and V is TRBV5-5; 7 bases are a match to TRBD1. CDR1 and CDR2 (germline): SGHKS, YYEKEE (reference sequence). Unmatched junction bases numbered 11, after V lost 3 bases and J lost 0 bases. The CDR3 length is 18 residues. In DNA form, the CDR3 reads TGTGCCAGCAGCTCCCGACAGGGCGGGGGAGCAACTAATGAAAAACTGTTTTTT. Protein: CASSSRQGGGATNEKLFF.